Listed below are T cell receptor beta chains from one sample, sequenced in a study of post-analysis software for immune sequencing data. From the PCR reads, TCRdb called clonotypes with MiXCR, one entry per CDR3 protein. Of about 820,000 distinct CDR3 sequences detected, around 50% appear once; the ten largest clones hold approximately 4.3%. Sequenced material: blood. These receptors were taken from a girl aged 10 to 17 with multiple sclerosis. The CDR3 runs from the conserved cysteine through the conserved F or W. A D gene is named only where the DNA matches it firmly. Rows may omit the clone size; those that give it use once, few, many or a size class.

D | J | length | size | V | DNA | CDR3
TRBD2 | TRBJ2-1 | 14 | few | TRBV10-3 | TGTGCCATCAGCCGACTAGCGGGGACGGATGAGCAGTTCTTC | CAISRLAGTDEQFF
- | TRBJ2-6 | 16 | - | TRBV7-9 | TGTGCCAGCAGTTTAGCGCGGAGCTCTGGGGCCAACGTCCTGACTTTC | CASSLARSSGANVLTF
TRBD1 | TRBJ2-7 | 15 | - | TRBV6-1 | TGTGCCAGCAGATCACCGGGACAGGGGACCTACGAGCAGTACTTC | CASRSPGQGTYEQYF
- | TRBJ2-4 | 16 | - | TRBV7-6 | TGTGCCAGCAGCCCTACCACAGGGCTAGCCAAAAACATTCAGTACTTC | CASSPTTGLAKNIQYF
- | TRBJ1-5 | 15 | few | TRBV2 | TGTGCCAGCAGCCTAGTCGAGGGACCCAATCAGCCCCAGCATTTT | CASSLVEGPNQPQHF
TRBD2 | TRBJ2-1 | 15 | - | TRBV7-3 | TGTGCCAGCAGCTTAACGTCTAGCGGCTACAATGAGCAGTTCTTC | CASSLTSSGYNEQFF
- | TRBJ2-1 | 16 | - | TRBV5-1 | TGCGCCAGCAGCTTGGACGTTACAGGCTCCTACAATGAGCAGTTCTTC | CASSLDVTGSYNEQFF
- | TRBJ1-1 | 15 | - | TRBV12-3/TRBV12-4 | TGTGCCAGCAGTTTAGGGTCAGGGGAGGGCACTGAAGCTTTCTTT | CASSLGSGEGTEAFF
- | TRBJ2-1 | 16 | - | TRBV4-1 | TGCGCCAGCAGCCAAGTGGACCTCTTGTCCTACAATGAGCAGTTCTTC | CASSQVDLLSYNEQFF
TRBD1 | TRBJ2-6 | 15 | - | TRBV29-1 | TGCAGCGTTTTGGCAGGGGGCTCTGGGGCCAACGTCCTGACTTTC | CSVLAGGSGANVLTF
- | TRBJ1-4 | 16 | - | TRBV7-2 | TGTGCCAGCAGCCACCTCGGCCGCTCAACTAATGAAAAACTGTTTTTT | CASSHLGRSTNEKLFF
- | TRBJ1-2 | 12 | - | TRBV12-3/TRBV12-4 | TGTGCCAGCAGGCGCGGACAGTCTGGCTACACCTTC | CASRRGQSGYTF
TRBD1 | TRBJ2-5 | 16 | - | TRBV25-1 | TGTGCCAGCAGTGAGTGGCGGACAGGGGACCAAGAGACCCAGTACTTC | CASSEWRTGDQETQYF
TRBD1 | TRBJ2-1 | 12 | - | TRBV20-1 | TGCAGTGCTAACCGGGACAGGGACGAGCAGTTCTTC | CSANRDRDEQFF
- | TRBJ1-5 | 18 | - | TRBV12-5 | TGTGCTAGTGGCCTAACAGGGTTCAAAGTGGATAGCAATCAGCCCCAGCATTTT | CASGLTGFKVDSNQPQHF
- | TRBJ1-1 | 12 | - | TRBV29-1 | TGCAGCGTTGGACAGGAGATACTAGGAGCTTTCTTT | CSVGQEILGAFF
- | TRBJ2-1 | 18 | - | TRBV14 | TGTGCCAGCGGGTCGGGGGGCCTGGGGACTCTCTTCTACAATGAGCAGTTCTTC | CASGSGGLGTLFYNEQFF
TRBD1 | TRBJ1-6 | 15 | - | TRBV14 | TGTGCCAGCAGCCCACAGGGGGAGGGAGGCTCACCCCTCCACTTT | CASSPQGEGGSPLHF
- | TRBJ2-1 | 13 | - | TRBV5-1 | TGCGCCAGCAGCTCGACTTACGACAATGAGCAGTTCTTC | CASSSTYDNEQFF
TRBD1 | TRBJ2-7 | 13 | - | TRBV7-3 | TGTGCCAGCAGCTCGACAGGGGGCTCGGAGCAGTACTTC | CASSSTGGSEQYF
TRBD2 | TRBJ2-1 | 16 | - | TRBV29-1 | TGCAACGCACCTAGCGGGAGGGCCTTCTCCTACAATGAGCAGTTCTTC | CNAPSGRAFSYNEQFF
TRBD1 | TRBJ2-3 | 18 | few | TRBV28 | TGTGCCAGCAGTTTGTATATCCGTGCCGGGACAGCCACAGATACGCAGTATTTT | CASSLYIRAGTATDTQYF
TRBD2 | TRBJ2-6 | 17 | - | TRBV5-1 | TGCGCCAGCAGCTTGTCGACGGGAGGGAAAAGGGCCAACGTCCTGACTTTC | CASSLSTGGKRANVLTF
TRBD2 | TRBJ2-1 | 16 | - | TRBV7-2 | TGTGCCAGCAGCCAGATAGCGGGGGGGATGTGGATTGAGCAGTTCTTC | CASSQIAGGMWIEQFF
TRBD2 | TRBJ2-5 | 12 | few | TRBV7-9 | TGTGCCACCCCTGGGGAGGGCGAGACCCAGTACTTC | CATPGEGETQYF
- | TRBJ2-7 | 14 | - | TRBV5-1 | TGCGCCAGCAGCTTGGCCCGGGCAGCCTACGAGCAGTACTTC | CASSLARAAYEQYF
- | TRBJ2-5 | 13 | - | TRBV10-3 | TGTGCCATCAGTGAGGGTTCGGCGGAGACCCAGTACTTC | CAISEGSAETQYF
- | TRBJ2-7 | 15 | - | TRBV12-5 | TGTGCTAGTGGTTTGCCTTCTAGACCCTCCTACGAGCAGTACTTC | CASGLPSRPSYEQYF
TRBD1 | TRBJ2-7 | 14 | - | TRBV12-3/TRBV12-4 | TGTGCCAGCAGTCCGCAGGACAGGGAACACGAGCAGTACTTC | CASSPQDREHEQYF
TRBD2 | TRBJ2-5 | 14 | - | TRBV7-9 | TGTGCCAGCAGGAAGCGGGACTACCAAGAGACCCAGTACTTC | CASRKRDYQETQYF
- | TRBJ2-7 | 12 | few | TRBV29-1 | TGCAGCGTTGAGAGCAGGGCCCGCGAGCAGTACTTC | CSVESRAREQYF
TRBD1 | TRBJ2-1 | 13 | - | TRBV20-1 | TGCAGTGCTACAGGACAGGGTGGGCATGAGCAGTTCTTC | CSATGQGGHEQFF
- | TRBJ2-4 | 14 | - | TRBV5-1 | TGCGCCAGCAGCTTGTGGGCCCTTAAAAACATTCAGTACTTC | CASSLWALKNIQYF
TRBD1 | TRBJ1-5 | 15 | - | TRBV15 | TGTGCCACCAGCCACAGGGGATCGGGCAATCAGCCCCAGCATTTT | CATSHRGSGNQPQHF
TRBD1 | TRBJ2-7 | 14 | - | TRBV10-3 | TGTGCCATCAGCCCGGGACAGGGCACCTACGAGCAGTACTTC | CAISPGQGTYEQYF
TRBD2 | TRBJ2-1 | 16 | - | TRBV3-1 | TGTGCCGGCAGCCAAGCACTAGCGGCGAACTACAATGAGCAGTTCTTC | CAGSQALAANYNEQFF
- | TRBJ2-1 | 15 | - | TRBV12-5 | TGTGCTAGTGGTGACGGGACATCCCCCGCAAGGGAGCAGTTCTTC | CASGDGTSPAREQFF
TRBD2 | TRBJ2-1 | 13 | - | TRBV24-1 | TGTGCCACCAGTGACCCAGGACTAGCGGAGCAGTTCTTC | CATSDPGLAEQFF
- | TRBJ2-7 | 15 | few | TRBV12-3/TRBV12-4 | TGTGCCAGCAGTTACAGACAAAGGAGTACCGACGAGCAGTACTTC | CASSYRQRSTDEQYF
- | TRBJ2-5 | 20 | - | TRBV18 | TGTGCCAGCTCAGCCGGAGCAGGGGAGTTCGGAGCGGCAAATCCAGAGACCCAGTACTTC | CASSAGAGEFGAANPETQYF
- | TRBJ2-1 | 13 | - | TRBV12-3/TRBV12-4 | TGTGCCAGCAGTTATCAGCGGTACAATGAGCAGTTCTTC | CASSYQRYNEQFF
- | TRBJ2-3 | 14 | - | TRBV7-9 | TGTGCCAGCAGAAGGATCTTTGGGGCAGATACGCAGTATTTT | CASRRIFGADTQYF
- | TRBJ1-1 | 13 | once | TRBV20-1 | TGCAGTGCTAGCGCTAGGACAACCTCTGAAGCTTTCTTT | CSASARTTSEAFF
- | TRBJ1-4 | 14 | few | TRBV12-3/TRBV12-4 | TGTGCCAGCAGTCGACGGACACCTAATGAAAAACTGTTTTTT | CASSRRTPNEKLFF
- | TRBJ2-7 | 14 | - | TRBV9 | TGTGCCAGCAGCGTAGCGGGAAATACCTACGAGCAGTACTTC | CASSVAGNTYEQYF
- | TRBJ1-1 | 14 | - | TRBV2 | TGTGCCAGCAGTGATCAGGGGCGAGAGACTGAAGCTTTCTTT | CASSDQGRETEAFF
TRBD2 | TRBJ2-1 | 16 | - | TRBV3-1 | TGTGCCAGCAGCCGGCTACGGACTAGCGGGAGAGGTGAGCAGTTCTTC | CASSRLRTSGRGEQFF
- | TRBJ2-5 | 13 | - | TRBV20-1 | TGCAGTGCAAGTCGCGGAGGGAGAGAGACCCAGTACTTC | CSASRGGRETQYF